The present T cell receptor beta chain was sequenced within a study of naive and memory T cell subsets. This clonotype occurred a few times. V gave up 5 bases and J gave up 4 bases; unmatched junction bases: 9. The CDR3 length is 18 residues. Per the germline V gene, CDR1 is SEHNR and CDR2 is FQNEAQ (reference sequence). The library had UMIs added by 3' ligation of an oligonucleotide to TCR cDNA. Amplification of ligated cDNA took four PCR rounds with SP2 and nested alpha and beta constant primers. TCRdb independently ran MiXCR on the 5' RACE reads; one entry per CDR3 protein. The sample records more than 50,000 distinct CDR3 sequences, around 8% being singletons.

The chain links TRBV7-9 to TRBJ2-2, with 14 bases that match TRBD2. The TCR comes from a female donor in good health. CDR3: CASSQRLAGGPPTGELFF. The CDR3 DNA sequence: TGTGCCAGCAGCCAACGACTAGCGGGGGGGCCCCCCACCGGGGAGCTGTTTTTT.